The 25 T cell receptor beta chains in this list originate from one sample, sequenced in a study of spatial heterogeneity in lung cancer (dated by TCRdb to the late 2010s). This sample's time point label indicates: sample taken at primary tumor resection. Whole RNA extracted from tumor and nontumor lung tissue, or from cryopreserved PBMC samples, was used for TCR sequencing without cell sorting. The method behind the library was 5' RACE. TCRdb names NextSeq 500 as the instrument used. The public reads were quality trimmed at Q25 with fastp and then assembled into clones with MiXCR by TCRdb, keeping productive beta chains. Under each unique CDR3 protein, matching rows form one entry showing the most common genes and DNA. The sample includes 8,000 to 9,000 distinct CDR3 sequences, with about 4.6% observed a single time. Roughly 29% of the sample lies in the top ten. The sample in question was PBMCs, obtained at surgery. The origin of the receptors is a male donor with early-stage non-small cell lung cancer.

By share of the sample, this clonotype is medium-sized. The size of this beta chain means little, since it is a stray read in a library made for alpha chains. The rearrangement joins TRBV9 to TRBJ2-1; D possibly uses TRBD1 or TRBD2 (6 bases each). CDR3 length: 15 residues. Germline assignment: CDR1 SGDLS and CDR2 YYNGEE. Trimming removed 5 bases from V and 9 bases from J, with 21 bases in between. CDR3 protein: CASSYPGGSQGEQFF. The CDR3 DNA is TGTGCCAGCAGTTATCCCGGGGGCAGTCAGGGTGAGCAGTTCTTC.

This clonotype is categorized as medium-sized. This beta chain is an unintended read in a library built for alpha chains; its size means little. The rearrangement uses TRBV4-2 and TRBJ2-3; the D gene is possibly TRBD1 (5 bases). Trimming pared 0 bases from V and 2 bases from J, leaving 9 bases between. The CDR3 runs 15 residues. Looked up from germline, CDR1 is LGHNA and CDR2 is YNFKEQ. This CDR3 reads CASSQEGQPTDTQYF. CDR3 DNA: TGTGCCAGCAGCCAAGAAGGACAACCCACAGATACGCAGTATTTT.

Many counts were recorded for this clonotype. This beta chain is an unintended read in a library built for alpha chains; its size means little. CDR3 loop: CASSQFKFRDRGMNTGELFF. CDR3 bases: TGCGCCAGCAGCCAATTCAAATTCCGGGACAGGGGGATGAACACCGGGGAGCTGTTTTTT. The chain recombines TRBV10-1 with TRBJ2-2; 11 bases map to TRBD1. The CDR3 length is 20 residues. With V trimmed by 6 bases and J by 1 base, 16 bases remained unmatched. Germline assignment: CDR1 WNHNN and CDR2 SYGVQD (reference sequence).

Judged by abundance, this clonotype is medium-sized. The library was prepared for alpha chains; this beta chain is a stray read, so its frequency means little. The chain combines TRBV7-9 with TRBJ1-5; 7 bases are shared with TRBD1. Germline V gene sequence: CDR1 SEHNR, CDR2 FQNEAQ (reference sequence). The CDR3 covers 15 residues. J lost 3 bases, V lost 5 bases, and 7 bases had no gene match. The CDR3 reads CASSHSDRANQPQHF. In nucleotides, the CDR3 is TGTGCCAGCAGCCACTCCGACAGGGCCAATCAGCCCCAGCATTTT.

This clonotype was counted at least ten times. Because this beta chain is a stray read in a library intended to capture alpha chains, its abundance should not be given much weight. This rearrangement joins TRBV20-1 to TRBJ1-6, with D unclear. This CDR3 spans 14 amino acids. Germline V gene sequence: CDR1 DFQATT, CDR2 SNEGSKA (reference sequence). The germline V and J ends were trimmed by 5 bases and 5 bases, with 13 bases remaining between them. CDR3 amino acids: CSAQRTLNNSPLHF. The CDR3 DNA follows: TGCAGTGCTCAGAGAACCTTGAATAATTCACCCCTCCACTTT.

This clonotype is classed as medium-sized. In a library made to pick up alpha chains, this beta chain is a stray read with a size that means little. The chain uses TRBV7-9 and TRBJ1-1, with 11 bases aligning to TRBD1. Trimming removed 2 bases from V and 7 bases from J; junction bases left unmatched: 9. Germline loops: CDR1 SEHNR, CDR2 FQNEAQ (reference sequence). The CDR3 sequence is 16 residues long. Here the CDR3 reads CASSLPGQGANDEAFF. The CDR3 DNA is TGTGCCAGCAGCTTACCAGGACAGGGGGCGAATGATGAAGCTTTCTTT.

By sample share, this clonotype is medium-sized. This beta chain appears as a stray read in a library generated for alpha chains; its size is not informative. This chain links TRBV5-1 with TRBJ2-5; TRBD2 aligns across 11 bases. In germline, CDR1 is SGHRS, CDR2 YFSETQ. This CDR3 is built from 16 residues. V lost 2 bases and J lost 4; bases outside the gene matches: 7. CDR3 amino acids: CASSFTLAGVGETQYF. In DNA, the CDR3 is TGCGCCAGCAGCTTCACACTAGCGGGGGTCGGAGAGACCCAGTACTTC.

In this sample, this clonotype turned up many times. Because the library targeted alpha chains, this beta chain is an off-target read whose size means little. This chain uses TRBV28 with TRBJ2-1, with D perhaps matching TRBD1 (6 bases). Trimming cost V 2 bases and J 6 bases, with 8 bases left between them. The CDR3 runs 13 residues. Germline V gives CDR1 MDHEN, CDR2 SYDVKM. CDR3 region: CASSLGGVNEQFF. CDR3 nucleotides: TGTGCCAGCAGTTTAGGGGGCGTCAATGAGCAGTTCTTC. The full variable domain, with the rest looked up from reference TRBV28 and TRBJ2-1, is DVKVTQSSRYLVKRTGEKVFLECVQDMDHENMFWYRQDPGLGLRLIYFSYDVKMKEKGDIPEGYSVSREKKERFSLILESASTNQTSMYLCASSLGGVNEQFFGPGTRLTVL.

In its sample, this clonotype is medium-sized. This beta chain turned up in a library designed for alpha chains; as an off-target read, its abundance says little. The chain's CDR3 is CASSSLAGGPTGNIQYF. CDR3 in DNA: TGTGCCAGCAGCTCCCTAGCGGGGGGGCCGACGGGGAACATTCAGTACTTC. The J gene is TRBJ2-4, the V gene TRBV7-8; 12 positions agree with TRBD2. Germline CDR1 reads SGHVS; CDR2 reads FQNEAQ. With V trimmed by 4 bases and J by 7 bases, 11 bases remained unmatched. CDR3 size: 17 residues.

This clonotype is classed as medium-sized. This beta chain is an unintended read in a library built for alpha chains; its size means little. The V call is TRBV5-1, the J call TRBJ2-5; 8 bases agree with TRBD2. Per the germline V gene, CDR1 is SGHRS and CDR2 is YFSETQ. There are 15 residues in the CDR3. Trimming took 7 bases from V and 5 from J; bases not matched to a gene: 13. DNA of the CDR3: TGCGCCAGCGGGGCGAGCGGGGGTTCAGGGGAGACCCAGTACTTC. It yields the protein CASGASGGSGETQYF.

This clonotype was seen at least ten times. With the library built for alpha chains, this beta chain is off target and its frequency is not meaningful. This chain uses TRBV28 with TRBJ2-1; tentatively, D is TRBD1 or TRBD2 (5 bases each). Looked up from germline, CDR1 is MDHEN and CDR2 is SYDVKM. The CDR3 totals 15 residues. Trimming cost V 5 bases and J 3 bases, with 14 bases left between them. This CDR3 is CASSRLGENYNEQFF. The CDR3 DNA reads TGTGCCAGCAGTCGTCTGGGGGAGAACTACAATGAGCAGTTCTTC.

This clonotype came up a few times. This beta chain is an off-target read within a library intended for alpha chains, so its frequency means little. The V call is TRBV18, the J call TRBJ2-5, with 9 bases matching TRBD2. The germline V gene encodes CDR1 KGHSH and CDR2 LQKENI. This CDR3 spans 14 amino acids. Unmatched junction bases numbered 0, after V lost 0 bases and J lost 4 bases. The CDR3 loop reads CASSPPAGGETQYF. The CDR3 DNA follows: TGTGCCAGCTCACCACCAGCGGGGGGAGAGACCCAGTACTTC. Full variable domain (rest looked up from reference TRBV18 and TRBJ2-5): NAGVMQNPRHLVRRRGQEARLRCSPMKGHSHVYWYRQLPEEGLKFMVYLQKENIIDESGMPKERFSAEFPKEGPSILRIQQVVRGDSAAYFCASSPPAGGETQYFGPGTRLLVL.

Many counts were recorded for this clonotype. Because this beta chain is a stray read in a library intended to capture alpha chains, its abundance should not be given much weight. The rearrangement uses TRBV14 and TRBJ1-3; D is possibly TRBD1 (6 bases). The CDR3 is made up of 16 amino acids. The V and J ends lost 5 bases and 0 bases respectively, with 14 bases between them. CDR1 is SGHDN and CDR2 is FVKESK in the germline V gene. In DNA form, the CDR3 reads TGTGCCAGCAGCGGACACAGGGCCACCTCTGGAAACACCATATATTTT. Translation gives CASSGHRATSGNTIYF.

This clonotype was observed many times. This beta chain is an unintended read in a library built for alpha chains; its size means little. V and J are TRBV23-1 and TRBJ2-1, with TRBD1 matching over 9 bases. TRBV23-1 counts as an open reading frame of uncertain function. The CDR3 has 14 amino acids. V shed 8 bases, J shed 9 bases, and the junction held 11 bases outside the gene matches. CDR3 protein: CASASRDRVSEQFF. The DNA for the CDR3 is TGCGCCAGCGCCTCCCGGGACAGGGTATCTGAGCAGTTCTTC.

By frequency in the sample, this clonotype is medium-sized. Found in a library prepared for alpha chains, this beta chain is an off-target read, and its abundance has little meaning. The chain is built from TRBV5-1 and TRBJ1-6, with a tentative D call TRBD1 (5 bases). Germline V gene data show CDR1 as SGHRS and CDR2 as YFSETQ. V was pared by 0 bases and J by 9 bases, with 13 bases between. The CDR3 has 15 amino acids. The CDR3 sequence: CASSLEGRDGSPLHF. For the CDR3, the DNA is TGCGCCAGCAGCTTGGAGGGCAGGGATGGTTCACCCCTCCACTTT.

This clonotype ranks as medium-sized (0.01 to 0.1%). This beta chain is an off-target read within a library intended for alpha chains, so its frequency means little. The CDR3 nucleotides are TGTGCCAGCTACGGGACAGGAAACGGACGCTTCGAAGCTTTCTTT. It is translated as CASYGTGNGRFEAFF. This rearrangement joins TRBV2 to TRBJ1-1; 8 positions agree with TRBD1. The CDR3 is 15 residues long. Trimming removed 8 bases from V and 8 bases from J; junction bases left unmatched: 16. CDR1 is SNHLY and CDR2 is FYNNEI in the germline V gene.

This clonotype was recorded many times. This beta chain appears as a stray read in a library generated for alpha chains; its size is not informative. The chain recombines TRBV3-1 with TRBJ1-2; D unclear. This CDR3 region has 11 residues. Germline CDR1 is LGHDT and CDR2 is YNNKEL (reference sequence). V lost 1 base to trimming and J lost 7 bases, with 4 bases between them. Here the CDR3 reads CASSQGRGYTF. CDR3 sequence (DNA): TGTGCCAGCAGCCAAGGGCGTGGCTACACCTTC.

Comment on this clonotype: The library was designed around alpha chains, so this beta chain is a stray read whose abundance carries little weight. The CDR3 DNA sequence: TGTGCCAGCAGCCAGTCTAGCGGGAACACCGGGGAGCTGTTTTTT. This gives the protein CASSQSSGNTGELFF. The chain recombines TRBV12-3 or TRBV12-4 with TRBJ2-2; 7 nucleotides agree with TRBD2. This CDR3 spans 15 amino acids. J was trimmed by 1 base and V by 6 bases; bases with no gene match: 5.

Sample share makes this clonotype medium-sized. The library was built for alpha chains, so this beta chain is an off-target read and its size means little. DNA of the CDR3: TGCGCCAGCAGTGAGCCAGGGATAGCGACCCAGTACTTC. Its translation: CASSEPGIATQYF. The chain is built from TRBV10-2 and TRBJ2-5; D might be TRBD1 (5 bases). Trimming removed 2 bases at V and 7 bases at J, with 11 bases between. CDR3 length: 13 residues. Per the germline V gene, CDR1 is WSHSY and CDR2 is SAAADI.

This clonotype was counted many times. This beta chain represents an off-target read in a library built for alpha chains; its size is of limited meaning. The chain employs TRBV15 and TRBJ2-7, with D unclear. V lost 0 bases, J lost 2 bases, and 11 bases lay in between. The CDR3 has 15 residues. In germline, CDR1 is LNHNV, CDR2 YYDKDF (reference sequence). The CDR3: CATSRDSSGPYEQYF. As DNA, the CDR3 is TGTGCCACCAGCAGAGATAGTTCCGGACCCTACGAGCAGTACTTC. The variable domain in full, with the rest retrieved from reference TRBV15 and TRBJ2-7, is DAMVIQNPRYQVTQFGKPVTLSCSQTLNHNVMYWYQQKSSQAPKLLFHYYDKDFNNEADTPDNFQSRRPNTSFCFLDIRSPGLGDTAMYLCATSRDSSGPYEQYFGPGTRLTVT.

About this clonotype itself: For a library built for alpha chains, this beta chain is a stray read; little rests on its size. This rearrangement joins TRBV7-9 to TRBJ2-5, with 9 bases fitting TRBD2. Germline V lookup: CDR1 SEHNR, CDR2 FQNEAQ (reference sequence). This CDR3 has 15 residues. J gave up 5 bases and V 6 bases, and 10 bases lay outside the gene matches. CDR3 bases: TGTGCCAGCAGACCGACTAGCGGCGGTTGGGAGACCCAGTACTTC. Translation: CASRPTSGGWETQYF.

In its sample, this clonotype was seen many times. The library was designed around alpha chains, so this beta chain is a stray read whose abundance carries little weight. The chain employs TRBV7-2 and TRBJ1-2, with TRBD1 matching over 8 bases. Germline V gene lookup returns CDR1 SGHTA and CDR2 FQGNSA. The CDR3 sequence is 15 residues long. V shed 3 bases and J 3 bases; nucleotides not matched to a gene: 6. The CDR3, as DNA: TGTGCCAGCAGCTTTAAACAGGGGGGGCACTATGGCTACACCTTC. It is translated as CASSFKQGGHYGYTF.

This clonotype appeared many times. A library made for alpha chains picked up this beta chain off target, so its size means little. CDR3 region: CASSLGWDEAFF. The CDR3 DNA is TGTGCCAGCAGCTTAGGATGGGATGAAGCTTTCTTT. The chain links TRBV7-2 to TRBJ1-1; unclear D gene. V gave up 1 base and J gave up 7 bases, with 7 bases separating them. The CDR3 extends over 12 amino acids. Looked up from germline, CDR1 is SGHTA and CDR2 is FQGNSA.

This clonotype showed up just once. Being off target in a library aimed at alpha chains, this beta chain has a size of little meaning. The rearrangement uses TRBV6-5 and TRBJ1-1; D is undetermined. Germline values: CDR1 MNHEY, CDR2 SVGAGI. The CDR3 length is 15 residues. V was cut by 4 bases and J by 7 bases, with 19 bases left in between. The CDR3 is CASSSAPGGRREAFF. Here the CDR3 DNA reads TGTGCCAGCAGTTCCGCTCCCGGAGGACGCCGTGAAGCTTTCTTT.

This clonotype is labeled as medium-sized. The size of this beta chain means little, since it is a stray read in a library made for alpha chains. The chain carries TRBV15 and TRBJ1-6; perhaps TRBD1 as D (6 bases). There are 14 residues in the CDR3. CDR1 is LNHNV and CDR2 is YYDKDF in the germline V gene (reference sequence). The germline V and J ends were trimmed by 6 bases and 6 bases, with 12 bases remaining between them. The CDR3 sequence is CATSIHRVNSPLHF. The CDR3 region has the DNA TGTGCCACCAGTATCCACAGGGTTAATTCACCCCTCCACTTT. Full variable domain (remainder filled in from reference TRBV15 and TRBJ1-6): DAMVIQNPRYQVTQFGKPVTLSCSQTLNHNVMYWYQQKSSQAPKLLFHYYDKDFNNEADTPDNFQSRRPNTSFCFLDIRSPGLGDTAMYLCATSIHRVNSPLHFGNGTRLTVT.